These 13 T cell receptor beta chains were sequenced from one sample in a study of shared clonotypes between healthy human individuals. Generated by immunoSEQ multiplex PCR, the TCRdb table keeps only in-frame clones and is missing some. The data contain about 510,000 clones, 96% of them seen just once; the ten biggest clones take up about 0.064%. Material for sequencing was naive CD4+ T cells sorted from blood. Indicated subset: CD45RA+ positively selected. Receptors originate from a woman aged 25 to 39 in good health.

The V and J genes are TRBV5-6 and TRBJ2-2, with D tentatively TRBD1 (6 bases). There are 17 residues in the CDR3. Germline assignment: CDR1 SGHDT and CDR2 YYEEEE. V was pared by 4 bases and J by 1 base, with 17 bases between. CDR3 coding DNA: TGTGCCAGCAGCAGGCAGGGGTCTAGTCAGAACACCGGGGAGCTGTTTTTT. It codes for CASSRQGSSQNTGELFF.

This chain uses TRBV7-9 with TRBJ2-2, with TRBD2 matching 8 bases. The germline gives CDR1 SEHNR, CDR2 FQNEAQ (reference sequence). With 1 base clipped from V and 4 bases from J, the junction kept 5 bases outside the gene matches. The CDR3 is 16 residues long. DNA for the CDR3: TGTGCCAGCAGCTTAGGATCTAGCGGGCCCACCGGGGAGCTGTTTTTT. It codes for CASSLGSSGPTGELFF.

The J gene is TRBJ2-7, the V gene TRBV6-4; 11 bases map to TRBD2. J was trimmed by 6 bases and V by 2 bases; bases with no gene match: 15. The germline CDR1 and CDR2 sequences are MRHNA and SNTAGT. The CDR3 has 18 amino acids. CDR3 amino acids: CASSDTVCAGLAAGEQYF. CDR3 nucleotides: TGTGCCAGCAGTGACACCGTCTGCGCGGGACTAGCGGCTGGCGAGCAGTACTTC.

The V gene is TRBV19, the J gene TRBJ1-1; D remains ambiguous. Germline CDR1 is LNHDA and CDR2 is SQIVND (reference sequence). The CDR3 has 13 amino acids. V lost 5 bases to trimming and J lost 4 bases, with 11 bases between them. The CDR3 DNA follows: TGTGCCAGTAGTTCCCACAGCGGCACTGAAGCTTTCTTT. As protein: CASSSHSGTEAFF.

This clone was seen a single time. This rearrangement joins TRBV7-9 to TRBJ2-3; TRBD1 aligns across 8 bases. Germline CDR1 and CDR2: SEHNR and FQNEAQ (reference sequence). V lost 6 bases to trimming and J lost 4 bases; unmatched junction nucleotides: 9. This CDR3 has 15 amino acids. CDR3 nucleotide sequence: TGTGCCAGCAGAACGGACAGGGCCTATTCAGATACGCAGTATTTT. This sequence encodes CASRTDRAYSDTQYF.

The chain carries TRBV7-8 and TRBJ2-3; D ambiguous. With 5 bases removed from V and 6 bases from J, the gap between germline ends came to 6 bases. The V gene's germline CDR1 is SGHVS and CDR2 FQNEAQ. The CDR3 runs 11 residues. The DNA of the CDR3 is TGTGCCAGCAGCGCGTACGATACGCAGTATTTT. Encoded protein: CASSAYDTQYF.

The genes are TRBV18 and TRBJ2-7; D may match TRBD1 or TRBD2 (6 bases each). The V gene's germline CDR1 is KGHSH and CDR2 LQKENI. The CDR3 sequence is 13 residues long. Trimming cost V 5 bases and J 6 bases, with 14 bases left between them. The CDR3 nucleotides are TGTGCCAGCTCATCGGGGGCTTCTGGCGAGCAGTACTTC. Translated: CASSSGASGEQYF. Full variable domain (remainder filled in from reference TRBV18 and TRBJ2-7): NAGVMQNPRHLVRRRGQEARLRCSPMKGHSHVYWYRQLPEEGLKFMVYLQKENIIDESGMPKERFSAEFPKEGPSILRIQQVVRGDSAAYFCASSSGASGEQYFGPGTRLTVT.

This clone came up once. This chain joins TRBV28 and TRBJ2-7, with D maybe TRBD1 (6 bases). Trimming removed 5 bases at V and 6 bases at J, with 20 bases between. The CDR3 loop spans 15 amino acids. CDR1 is MDHEN, CDR2 SYDVKM, per germline. CDR3 bases: TGTGCCAGCAGTCCGGGGACACCCCGGAATTTCGAGCAGTACTTC. This encodes CASSPGTPRNFEQYF.

The chain joins TRBV18 to TRBJ2-1; 7 bases agree with TRBD1. Germline V gives CDR1 KGHSH, CDR2 LQKENI. This CDR3 is built from 16 residues. V was pared by 0 bases and J by 0 bases, with 2 bases of the junction left unmatched. The DNA of the CDR3 is TGTGCCAGCTCACCACCGAACAGGGGCTCCTACAATGAGCAGTTCTTC. Its translation: CASSPPNRGSYNEQFF.

V is TRBV19 and J is TRBJ2-3, with 9 bases that match TRBD1. Germline loops: CDR1 LNHDA, CDR2 SQIVND (reference sequence). The V and J ends lost 8 bases and 6 bases, in that order; junction bases with no gene match: 9. The CDR3 contains 14 residues. The chain's CDR3 is CASATGQGPDTQYF. CDR3 coding DNA: TGTGCCAGTGCTACGGGACAGGGTCCGGATACGCAGTATTTT.

This clone was observed a single time. This chain links TRBV5-5 with TRBJ2-1; tentative D call: TRBD2 (6 bases). The CDR3 runs to 13 residues. Germline lookup yields CDR1 SGHKS and CDR2 YYEKEE (reference sequence). Trimming took 4 bases from V and 7 from J, leaving 12 bases between them. CDR3 coding DNA: TGTGCCAGCAGCAGACTAGAGGGTAATGAGCAGTTCTTC. This sequence encodes CASSRLEGNEQFF.

The V and J genes are TRBV27 and TRBJ1-5, with 7 nucleotides matching TRBD1. Germline CDR1 is MNHEY and CDR2 is SMNVEV (reference sequence). V shed 5 bases, J shed 6 bases, and the junction held 7 bases outside the gene matches. The CDR3 runs to 14 residues. The CDR3 sequence is CASSPGGAGQPQHF. CDR3 bases: TGTGCCAGCAGTCCAGGGGGGGCGGGTCAGCCCCAGCATTTT.

This chain connects TRBV4-2 to TRBJ1-5; D possibly corresponds to TRBD1 (5 bases). Trimming removed 3 bases from V and 5 bases from J, with 20 bases in between. The CDR3 is 17 residues long. Germline values: CDR1 LGHNA, CDR2 YNFKEQ. CDR3 region: CASSQESGTASDQPQHF. CDR3 coding DNA: TGTGCCAGCAGCCAGGAATCCGGGACTGCGAGCGATCAGCCCCAGCATTTT.